What follows are 5 T cell receptor beta chains derived from one specimen sequenced in a study of cytomegalovirus exposure and HLA in healthy donors. The PCR was carried out with 60 Vbeta primers and 13 Jbeta primers. Sequencing was performed with immunoSEQ multiplex PCR; in TCRdb, only in-frame clones are kept and a portion is missing. The sample consists of about 150,000 clones, roughly 82% of them appearing once. Sequenced input: PBMCs. Receptors were obtained from a woman in her forties or fifties in good health and CMV-seropositive.

There are a few counts of this clone. The CDR3 DNA sequence: TGTGCCAGCAGTTACTCGTTCGATTCACCCCTCCACTTT. It translates to CASSYSFDSPLHF. The J gene is TRBJ1-6, the V gene TRBV6-5, with no clear D. Germline CDR1 and CDR2: MNHEY and SVGAGI. CDR3 length: 13 residues. V was cut by 0 bases and J by 8 bases, with 5 bases left in between.

This chain uses TRBV7-2 with TRBJ2-1; 7 bases fit TRBD2. Germline V gene lookup returns CDR1 SGHTA and CDR2 FQGNSA. Trimming at V came to 1 base and at J to 6 bases, leaving 6 bases not matched to a gene. The CDR3 has 15 residues. The chain's CDR3 is CASSLGSSGINEQFF. For the CDR3, the DNA is TGTGCCAGCAGCTTAGGGTCTAGCGGAATCAATGAGCAGTTCTTC. Drawing the rest from reference TRBV7-2 and TRBJ2-1, the complete variable domain is GAGVSQSPSNKVTEKGKDVELRCDPISGHTALYWYRQSLGQGLEFLIYFQGNSAPDKSGLPSDRFSAERTGGSVSTLTIQRTQQEDSAVYLCASSLGSSGINEQFFGPGTRLTVL.

The rearrangement joins TRBV2 to TRBJ1-5, with D tentatively TRBD1 (5 bases). The ends were cut back, 2 bases at V and 3 bases at J, with 8 bases in the middle. The CDR3 is made up of 14 amino acids. The germline V gene has CDR1 SNHLY and CDR2 FYNNEI. CDR3: CASSEQGSNQPQHF. The DNA of the CDR3 is TGTGCCAGCAGTGAACAGGGCTCCAATCAGCCCCAGCATTTT.

The V call is TRBV7-2, the J call TRBJ2-7, with TRBD1 as a possible D gene (6 bases). The V end lost 1 base, the J end lost 4 bases, and 17 bases lay between the germline ends. CDR1 and CDR2 (germline): SGHTA, FQGNSA. CDR3 length: 16 residues. CDR3 sequence reads: CASSLGSGTIIYEQYF. In nucleotides, the CDR3 is TGTGCCAGCAGCTTAGGATCCGGGACAATCATTTACGAGCAGTACTTC. Full variable domain (rest looked up from reference TRBV7-2 and TRBJ2-7): GAGVSQSPSNKVTEKGKDVELRCDPISGHTALYWYRQSLGQGLEFLIYFQGNSAPDKSGLPSDRFSAERTGGSVSTLTIQRTQQEDSAVYLCASSLGSGTIIYEQYFGPGTRLTVT.

This clone appeared a few times. The chain combines TRBV27 with TRBJ1-2, with 8 bases fitting TRBD1. This CDR3 contains 15 residues. Germline V gene data show CDR1 as MNHEY and CDR2 as SMNVEV (reference sequence). The junction had 14 bases not matched to a gene; V was cut back by 11 bases and J by 3 bases. CDR3 sequence: CARQGFYSEHYGYTF. The DNA of the CDR3 is TGTGCCCGACAGGGGTTTTATTCGGAGCACTATGGCTACACCTTC.